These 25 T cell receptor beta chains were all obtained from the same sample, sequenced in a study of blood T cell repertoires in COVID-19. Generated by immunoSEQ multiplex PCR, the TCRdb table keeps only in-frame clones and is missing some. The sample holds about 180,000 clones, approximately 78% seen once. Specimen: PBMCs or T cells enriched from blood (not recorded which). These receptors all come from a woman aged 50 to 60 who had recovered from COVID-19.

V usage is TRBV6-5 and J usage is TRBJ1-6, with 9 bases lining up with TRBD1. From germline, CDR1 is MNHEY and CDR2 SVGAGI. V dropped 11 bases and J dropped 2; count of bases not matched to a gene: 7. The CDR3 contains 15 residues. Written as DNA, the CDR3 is TGTGCCGGCCGGACAGGGGAAGCCTATAATTCACCCCTCCACTTT. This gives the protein CAGRTGEAYNSPLHF.

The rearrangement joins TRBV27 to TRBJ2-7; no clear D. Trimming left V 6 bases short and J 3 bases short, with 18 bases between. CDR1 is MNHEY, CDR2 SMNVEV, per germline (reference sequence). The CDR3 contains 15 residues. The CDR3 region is CASSLRSPIFYEQYF. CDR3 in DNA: TGTGCCAGCAGCCTAAGGAGTCCCATATTCTACGAGCAGTACTTC.

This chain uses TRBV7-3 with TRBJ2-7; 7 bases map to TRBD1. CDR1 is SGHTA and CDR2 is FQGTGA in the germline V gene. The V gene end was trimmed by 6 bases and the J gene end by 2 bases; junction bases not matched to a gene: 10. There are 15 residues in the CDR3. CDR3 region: CASSPGTAITYEQYF. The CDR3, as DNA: TGTGCCAGCAGTCCCGGGACAGCCATAACCTACGAGCAGTACTTC.

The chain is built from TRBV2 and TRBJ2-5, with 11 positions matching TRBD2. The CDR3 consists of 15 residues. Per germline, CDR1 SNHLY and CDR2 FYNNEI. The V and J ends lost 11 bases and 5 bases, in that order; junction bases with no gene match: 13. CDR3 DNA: TGTGCCGGTTCGTTAGCGGGAGGGCGTCTTGAGACCCAGTACTTC. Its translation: CAGSLAGGRLETQYF.

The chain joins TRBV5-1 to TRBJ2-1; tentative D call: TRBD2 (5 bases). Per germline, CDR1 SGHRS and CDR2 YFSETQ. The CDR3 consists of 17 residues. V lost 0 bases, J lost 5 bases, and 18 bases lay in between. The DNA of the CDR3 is TGCGCCAGCAGCTTGGATTATGGCGGGCCCTTTCACAATGAGCAGTTCTTC. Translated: CASSLDYGGPFHNEQFF.

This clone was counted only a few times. The CDR3 sequence: CASSLGTNPILYDEQYF. CDR3 nucleotide sequence: TGTGCCAGCAGCTTAGGGACAAACCCTATCCTCTACGACGAGCAGTACTTC. The chain joins TRBV11-2 to TRBJ2-7, with a possible D match to TRBD1 (5 bases). Germline V CDR1 and CDR2: SGHAT, FQNNGV. The V gene lost 1 base and the J gene lost 5 bases, with 21 bases spanning the gap. The CDR3 runs 17 residues.

CDR3 sequence: CASGQGLNTEAFF. The CDR3 bases are TGTGCTAGTGGGCAGGGGTTGAACACTGAAGCTTTCTTT. This chain connects TRBV12-5 to TRBJ1-1; weak D call: TRBD1 (6 bases). This CDR3 region has 13 residues. Germline-derived CDR1 and CDR2 are LGHNT and FRNRAP. Trimming removed 6 bases at V and 0 bases at J, with 8 bases between.

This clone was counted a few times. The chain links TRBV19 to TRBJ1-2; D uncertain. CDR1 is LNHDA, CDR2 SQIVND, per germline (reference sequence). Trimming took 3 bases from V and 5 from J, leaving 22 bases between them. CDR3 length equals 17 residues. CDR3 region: CASSINQGGVLPYGYTF. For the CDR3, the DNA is TGTGCCAGTAGTATCAATCAAGGCGGGGTATTACCTTATGGCTACACCTTC.

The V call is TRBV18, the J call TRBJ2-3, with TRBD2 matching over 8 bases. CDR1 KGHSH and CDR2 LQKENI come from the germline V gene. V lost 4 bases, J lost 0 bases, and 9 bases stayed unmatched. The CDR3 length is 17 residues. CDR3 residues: CASSQELAVTSTDTQYF. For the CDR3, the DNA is TGTGCCAGCTCACAAGAACTAGCGGTGACTAGCACAGATACGCAGTATTTT.

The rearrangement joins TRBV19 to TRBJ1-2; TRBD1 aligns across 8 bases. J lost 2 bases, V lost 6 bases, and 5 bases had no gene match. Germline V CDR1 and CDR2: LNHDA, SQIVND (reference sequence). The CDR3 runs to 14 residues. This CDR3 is CASSQTGANYGYTF. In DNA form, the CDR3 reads TGTGCCAGTAGCCAGACAGGGGCCAACTATGGCTACACCTTC. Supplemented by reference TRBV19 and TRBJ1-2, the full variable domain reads DGGITQSPKYLFRKEGQNVTLSCEQNLNHDAMYWYRQDPGQGLRLIYYSQIVNDFQKGDIAEGYSVSREKKESFPLTVTSAQKNPTAFYLCASSQTGANYGYTFGSGTRLTVV.

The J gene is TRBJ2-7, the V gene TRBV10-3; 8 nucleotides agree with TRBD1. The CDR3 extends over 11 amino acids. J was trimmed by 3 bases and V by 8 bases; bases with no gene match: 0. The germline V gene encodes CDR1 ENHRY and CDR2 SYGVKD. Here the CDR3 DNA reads TGTGCCATCGGGACAGGCTACGAGCAGTACTTC. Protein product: CAIGTGYEQYF.

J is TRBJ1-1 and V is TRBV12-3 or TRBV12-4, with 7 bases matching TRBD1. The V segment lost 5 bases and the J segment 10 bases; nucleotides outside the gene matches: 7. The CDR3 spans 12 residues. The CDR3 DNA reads TGTGCCAGCAGTGTCCGACAGGGCGCAGCTTTCTTT. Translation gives CASSVRQGAAFF.

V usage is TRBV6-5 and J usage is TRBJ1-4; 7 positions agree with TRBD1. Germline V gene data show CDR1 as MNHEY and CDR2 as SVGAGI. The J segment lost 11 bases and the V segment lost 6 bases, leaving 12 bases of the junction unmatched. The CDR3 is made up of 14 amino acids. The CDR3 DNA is TGTGCCAGCAGAGTCGACAGGGTGGCTGGGAAACTGTTTTTT. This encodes CASRVDRVAGKLFF.

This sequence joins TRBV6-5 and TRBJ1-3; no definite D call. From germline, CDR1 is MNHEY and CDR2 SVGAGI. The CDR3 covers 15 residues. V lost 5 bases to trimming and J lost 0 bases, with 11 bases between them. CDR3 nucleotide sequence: TGTGCCAGCAGTCACCGGTTGTTCTCTGGAAACACCATATATTTT. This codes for CASSHRLFSGNTIYF.

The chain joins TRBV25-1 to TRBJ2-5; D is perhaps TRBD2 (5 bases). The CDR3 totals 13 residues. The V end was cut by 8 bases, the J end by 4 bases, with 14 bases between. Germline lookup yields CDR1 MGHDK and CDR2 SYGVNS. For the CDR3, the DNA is TGTGCCAGCCCCGGGGAAAGGGTAGAGACCCAGTACTTC. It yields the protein CASPGERVETQYF.

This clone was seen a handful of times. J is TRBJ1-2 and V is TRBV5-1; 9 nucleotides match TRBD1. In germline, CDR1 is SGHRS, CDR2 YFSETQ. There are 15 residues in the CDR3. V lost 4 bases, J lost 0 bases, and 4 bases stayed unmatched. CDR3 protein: CASSEQGAANYGYTF. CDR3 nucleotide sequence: TGCGCCAGCAGCGAACAGGGGGCGGCTAACTATGGCTACACCTTC.

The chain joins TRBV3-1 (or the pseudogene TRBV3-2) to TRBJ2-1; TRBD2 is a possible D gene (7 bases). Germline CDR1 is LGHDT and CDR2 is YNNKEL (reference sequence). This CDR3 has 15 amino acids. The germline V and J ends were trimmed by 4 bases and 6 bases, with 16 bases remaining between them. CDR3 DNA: TGTGCCAGCAGCCGGGGGGGCGCGACCGTCAATGAGCAGTTCTTC. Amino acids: CASSRGGATVNEQFF.

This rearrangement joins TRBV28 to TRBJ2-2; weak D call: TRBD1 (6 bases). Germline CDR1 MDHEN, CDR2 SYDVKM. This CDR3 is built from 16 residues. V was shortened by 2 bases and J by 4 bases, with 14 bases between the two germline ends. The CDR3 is CASSLVIRGGTGELFF. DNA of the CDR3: TGTGCCAGCAGTTTAGTGATCAGGGGCGGCACCGGGGAGCTGTTTTTT. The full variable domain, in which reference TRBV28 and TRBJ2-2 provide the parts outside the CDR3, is DVKVTQSSRYLVKRTGEKVFLECVQDMDHENMFWYRQDPGLGLRLIYFSYDVKMKEKGDIPEGYSVSREKKERFSLILESASTNQTSMYLCASSLVIRGGTGELFFGEGSRLTVL.

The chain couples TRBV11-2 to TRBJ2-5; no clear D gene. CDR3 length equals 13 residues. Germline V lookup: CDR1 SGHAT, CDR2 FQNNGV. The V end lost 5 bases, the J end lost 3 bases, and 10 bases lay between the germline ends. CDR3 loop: CASSPGREETQYF. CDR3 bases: TGTGCCAGCAGCCCCGGTCGGGAAGAGACCCAGTACTTC.

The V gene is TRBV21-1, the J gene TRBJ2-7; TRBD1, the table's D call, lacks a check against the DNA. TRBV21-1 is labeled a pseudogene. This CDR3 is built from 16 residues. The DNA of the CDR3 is TGTGCCAGCAGCTCCGATTCAGGGACAGGCTCATACGAGCAGTACTTC. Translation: CASSSDSGTGSYEQYF.

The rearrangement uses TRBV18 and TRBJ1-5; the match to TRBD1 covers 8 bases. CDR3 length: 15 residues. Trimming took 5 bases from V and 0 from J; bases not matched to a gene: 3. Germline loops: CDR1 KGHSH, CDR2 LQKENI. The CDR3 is CASSGTGYSNQPQHF. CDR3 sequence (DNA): TGTGCCAGCTCAGGGACAGGTTATAGCAATCAGCCCCAGCATTTT. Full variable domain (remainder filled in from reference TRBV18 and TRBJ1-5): NAGVMQNPRHLVRRRGQEARLRCSPMKGHSHVYWYRQLPEEGLKFMVYLQKENIIDESGMPKERFSAEFPKEGPSILRIQQVVRGDSAAYFCASSGTGYSNQPQHFGDGTRLSIL.

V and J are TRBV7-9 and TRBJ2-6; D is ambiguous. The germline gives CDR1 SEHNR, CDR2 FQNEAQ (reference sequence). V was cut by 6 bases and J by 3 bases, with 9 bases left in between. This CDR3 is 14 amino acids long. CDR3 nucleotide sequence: TGTGCCAGCAGTAGTGCACGTGGGGCCAACGTCCTGACTTTC. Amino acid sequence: CASSSARGANVLTF.

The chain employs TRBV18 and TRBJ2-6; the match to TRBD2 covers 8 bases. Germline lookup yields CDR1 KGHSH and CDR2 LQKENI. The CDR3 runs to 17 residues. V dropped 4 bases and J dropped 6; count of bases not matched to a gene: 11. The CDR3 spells CASSLSAGGAEANVLTF. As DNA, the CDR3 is TGTGCCAGCTCACTCTCCGCGGGAGGTGCCGAGGCCAACGTCCTGACTTTC. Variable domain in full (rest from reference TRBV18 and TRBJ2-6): NAGVMQNPRHLVRRRGQEARLRCSPMKGHSHVYWYRQLPEEGLKFMVYLQKENIIDESGMPKERFSAEFPKEGPSILRIQQVVRGDSAAYFCASSLSAGGAEANVLTFGAGSRLTVL.

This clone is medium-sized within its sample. DNA for the CDR3: TGTGCCAGCACACGAAGTGCGGGACAGGGGGTCACCGGGGAGCTGTTTTTT. Translation gives CASTRSAGQGVTGELFF. This chain uses TRBV5-4 with TRBJ2-2; 11 bases align to TRBD1. Germline assignment: CDR1 SGHNT and CDR2 YYREEE (reference sequence). J lost 4 bases, V lost 6 bases, and 11 bases had no gene match. The CDR3 sequence is 17 residues long.

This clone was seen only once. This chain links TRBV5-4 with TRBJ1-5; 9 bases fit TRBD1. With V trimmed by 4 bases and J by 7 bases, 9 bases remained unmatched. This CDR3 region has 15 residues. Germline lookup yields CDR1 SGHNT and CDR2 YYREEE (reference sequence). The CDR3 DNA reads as TGTGCCAGCAGCCCGGGACAGGGAGACGGGCAGCCCCAGCATTTT. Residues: CASSPGQGDGQPQHF.